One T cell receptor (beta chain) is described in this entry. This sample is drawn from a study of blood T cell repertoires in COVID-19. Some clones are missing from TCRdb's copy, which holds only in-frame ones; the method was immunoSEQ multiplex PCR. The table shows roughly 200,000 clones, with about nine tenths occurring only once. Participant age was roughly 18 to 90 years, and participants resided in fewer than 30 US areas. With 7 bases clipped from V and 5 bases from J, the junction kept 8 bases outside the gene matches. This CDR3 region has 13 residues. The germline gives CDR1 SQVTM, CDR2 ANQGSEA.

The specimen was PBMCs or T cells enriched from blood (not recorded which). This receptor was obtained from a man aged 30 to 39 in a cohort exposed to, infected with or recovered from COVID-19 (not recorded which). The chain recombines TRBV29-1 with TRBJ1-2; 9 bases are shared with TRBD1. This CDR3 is CSALQGAGYGYTF. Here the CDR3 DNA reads TGCAGCGCCCTACAGGGGGCAGGGTATGGCTACACCTTC. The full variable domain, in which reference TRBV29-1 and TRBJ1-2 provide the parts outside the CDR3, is SAVISQKPSRDICQRGTSLTIQCQVDSQVTMMFWYRQQPGQSLTLIATANQGSEATYESGFVIDKFPISRPNLTFSTLTVSNMSPEDSSIYLCSALQGAGYGYTFGSGTRLTVV.